Listed below are T cell receptor beta chains from one sample, sequenced in a study of shared clonotypes between healthy human individuals. Clones were sequenced by immunoSEQ multiplex PCR, and TCRdb holds only the in-frame ones, with some missing. The repertoire holds 2 million to 2.5 million clones, with approximately 94% as singletons. The sequencing input was naive CD8+ T cells from PBMCs. These receptors originate from a man aged 18 to 29 in good health. Some clones in this sample may be carry-over from other donors' samples. The CDR3 runs from the conserved cysteine through the conserved F or W. D genes are given only for firm matches. Clone size is shown for a subset of rows, as once, few, many or a class of expanded clone.

V gene	D gene	J gene	clone size	CDR3 DNA	CDR3 protein
TRBV14	NA	TRBJ1-2	NA	TGTGCCAGCAGCCAAGATTGGGGGCACTATGGCTACACCTTC	CASSQDWGHYGYTF
TRBV28	TRBD2	TRBJ2-3	NA	TGTGCCAGCAGTTGGGTACTAGCGGGAGAAACAGATACGCAGTATTTT	CASSWVLAGETDTQYF
TRBV27	TRBD1	TRBJ1-1	once	TGTGCCAGCAGTACATACAGGGGGCCAAACACTGAAGCTTTCTTT	CASSTYRGPNTEAFF
TRBV13	TRBD2	TRBJ2-7	once	TGTGCCAGCAGCTTAGGGCGGGAGGCCTACGAGCAGTACTTC	CASSLGREAYEQYF
TRBV9	NA	TRBJ2-7	NA	TGTGCCAGCAGCGTAGTCCCCTCCAGGGCCTACGAGCAGTACTTC	CASSVVPSRAYEQYF
TRBV4-3	NA	TRBJ1-2	NA	TGCGCCAGCAGCCCTGGTGCAGGGAACTATGGCTACACCTTC	CASSPGAGNYGYTF
TRBV7-9	NA	TRBJ2-7	NA	TGTGCCAGCAGCTTTGTGGCCGGCCCCTACGAGCAGTACTTC	CASSFVAGPYEQYF
TRBV4-3	NA	TRBJ1-1	NA	TGCGCCAGCAGCCAAGATCAGGGACCCACTGAAGCTTTCTTT	CASSQDQGPTEAFF
TRBV10-3	NA	TRBJ2-7	NA	TGTGCCACCGGGAACCCGGGACCGGTCGAGCAGTACTTC	CATGNPGPVEQYF
TRBV7-8	NA	TRBJ1-4	NA	TGTGCCAGCAGCAAAAGACCGCGGGCAACTAATGAAAAACTGTTTTTT	CASSKRPRATNEKLFF
TRBV4-1	NA	TRBJ1-4	NA	TGCGCCAGCAGCCAAGGTGGGGGGGCAGCTAATGAAAAACTGTTTTTT	CASSQGGGAANEKLFF
TRBV27	TRBD2	TRBJ2-3	NA	TGTGCCAGCAGTGGGGGAGGGCCTGGCCCAGATACGCAGTATTTT	CASSGGGPGPDTQYF
TRBV10-3	NA	TRBJ2-3	NA	TGTGCCATCAGTGAAACGGGAACTGGAATAAGCACAGATACGCAGTATTTT	CAISETGTGISTDTQYF
TRBV6-6	TRBD2	TRBJ2-5	NA	TGTGCCAGCAGTTACGAGGGCGGGAGAGGAGAGACCCAGTACTTC	CASSYEGGRGETQYF
TRBV9	NA	TRBJ2-7	NA	TGTGCCAGCAGCCCCCCGGGGGTAGTCTCGACCTACGAGCAGTACTTC	CASSPPGVVSTYEQYF
TRBV6-5	NA	TRBJ2-3	NA	TGTGCCAGCAGTTACTGGGCTGGGACGACGCAGTATTTT	CASSYWAGTTQYF
TRBV9	TRBD1	TRBJ1-2	NA	TGTGCCAGCAGCGTGAGACCCGGGACAGGGGAGAACTATGGCTACACCTTC	CASSVRPGTGENYGYTF
TRBV27	NA	TRBJ2-7	NA	TGTGCCAGCAGTTTATCGGGTCCAAAGGGGGTAGCGTTCCACGAGCAGTACTTC	CASSLSGPKGVAFHEQYF
TRBV7-2	TRBD2	TRBJ2-7	once	TGTGCCAGCAGCACAAGCGGGGGGGAATACGAGCAGTACTTC	CASSTSGGEYEQYF
TRBV27	NA	TRBJ2-7	NA	TGTGCCAGCAGTCTACCCGGGACTGGCGAGCAGTACTTC	CASSLPGTGEQYF
TRBV6-6	NA	TRBJ2-7	NA	TGTGCCAGCAGTCCGGATTGGGAGCAGTACTTC	CASSPDWEQYF
TRBV29-1	NA	TRBJ2-4	once	TGCAGCGCTTTGACGGTAGCCAAAAACATTCAGTACTTC	CSALTVAKNIQYF
TRBV10-3	NA	TRBJ1-1	NA	TGTGCCATCAGTGAGATGGGGACTCCCCAAGGGGAAGCTTTCTTT	CAISEMGTPQGEAFF
TRBV19	TRBD1	TRBJ1-1	NA	TGTGCCAGTAGTTTACAGGGGGCTGAAGCTTTCTTT	CASSLQGAEAFF
TRBV27	TRBD2	TRBJ2-3	NA	TGTGCCAGCAGCAGTAGCGGGTTCAGTTCAGATACGCAGTATTTT	CASSSSGFSSDTQYF
TRBV28	NA	TRBJ1-1	NA	TGTGCCAGCAGTCCCCCACGAGGGGTAGGAAGCACTGAAGCTTTCTTT	CASSPPRGVGSTEAFF
TRBV29-1	NA	TRBJ1-2	NA	TGCAGCGTGGGGACTTCGACAGCAATTGATGGCTACACCTTC	CSVGTSTAIDGYTF
TRBV4-2	NA	TRBJ2-3	NA	TGTGCCAGCAGCCAAGAAAACACAGATACGCAGTATTTT	CASSQENTDTQYF
TRBV6-5	NA	TRBJ2-7	NA	TGTGCCAGCAGTTACTCGCACCTTTACGAGCAGTACTTC	CASSYSHLYEQYF
TRBV19	NA	TRBJ2-1	NA	TGTGCCAGTAGTACCGTCGGAAATGAGCAGTTCTTC	CASSTVGNEQFF
TRBV5-1	TRBD2	TRBJ2-7	NA	TGCGCCAGCAGCTTGGGTAGTGCTAGCGGCTCCTACGAGCAGTACTTC	CASSLGSASGSYEQYF
TRBV5-3	TRBD1	TRBJ1-2	NA	TGTGCCAGAAGCCGAAACGCCAGACAGGGGGACTATGGCTACACCTTC	CARSRNARQGDYGYTF
TRBV5-5	NA	TRBJ1-2	NA	TGTGCCAGCAGCTTGACGTGGGAAAGTAGCTATGGCTACACCTTC	CASSLTWESSYGYTF
TRBV4-1	NA	TRBJ1-3	once	TGCGCCAGCAGCCAAAAACCCGCTGAGACCCCTCGGGCAAACACCATATATTTT	CASSQKPAETPRANTIYF
TRBV28	NA	TRBJ1-5	NA	TGTGCCAGCACCCTCGACACAAATAGCAATCAGCCCCAGCATTTT	CASTLDTNSNQPQHF
TRBV2	NA	TRBJ2-1	NA	TGTGCCAGCAACGGCGGGGCTCAGTACAATGAGCAGTTCTTC	CASNGGAQYNEQFF
TRBV4-1	TRBD1	TRBJ2-7	NA	TGCGCCAGCAGCCTTGGGACAGGGTTGACCGGCGAGCAGTACTTC	CASSLGTGLTGEQYF
TRBV6-1	NA	TRBJ2-5	NA	TGTGCCAGCAGTGATATAGGGATCTTCCAAGAGACCCAGTACTTC	CASSDIGIFQETQYF
TRBV30	NA	TRBJ2-1	NA	TGTGCCTGTCTCCCGGGAGAGGGCTACAATGAGCAGTTCTTC	CACLPGEGYNEQFF
TRBV7-8	TRBD1	TRBJ1-5	NA	TGTGCCAGCAGCCCTCTCCGGACAGGGTTCGATCAGCCCCAGCATTTT	CASSPLRTGFDQPQHF